The present T cell receptor (beta chain) was sequenced within a study of glioma-infiltrating T cells after dendritic cell vaccination. Study-wide findings and caveats: Estimated pretreatment TIL content predicted outcome after dendritic cell vaccination.

V lost 3 bases to trimming and J lost 5 bases; unmatched junction nucleotides: 3. The CDR3 contains 14 residues. The germline V gene encodes CDR1 KGHSH and CDR2 LQKENI. Only patients with spare fresh-frozen tumor and over two years of follow-up were included. About this clone: As yet, its antigen is unknown.

Amplification used 60 V beta primers and 13 J beta primers. TCRdb keeps only in-frame clones here, not all; method: immunoSEQ multiplex PCR. The sample shows around 96,000 clones, roughly three quarters of them seen only once. V and J are TRBV18 and TRBJ2-7, with TRBD1 identical over 11 bases. This specimen consisted of blood, obtained before dendritic cell vaccination. This TCR derives from a human donor with glioblastoma. The CDR3 loop is CASSPRTGGHEQYF. Here the CDR3 DNA reads TGTGCCAGCTCACCTAGGACAGGGGGCCACGAGCAGTACTTC.